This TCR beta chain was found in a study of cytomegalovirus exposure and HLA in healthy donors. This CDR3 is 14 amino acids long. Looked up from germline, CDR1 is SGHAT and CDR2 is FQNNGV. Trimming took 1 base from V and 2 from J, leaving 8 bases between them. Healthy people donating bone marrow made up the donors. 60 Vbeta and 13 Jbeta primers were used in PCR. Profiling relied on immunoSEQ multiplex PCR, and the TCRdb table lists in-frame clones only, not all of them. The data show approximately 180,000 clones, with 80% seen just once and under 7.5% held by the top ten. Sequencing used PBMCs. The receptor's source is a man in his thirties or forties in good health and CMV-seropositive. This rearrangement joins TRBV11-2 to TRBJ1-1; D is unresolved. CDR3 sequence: CASSLASRNTEAFF. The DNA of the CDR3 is TGTGCCAGCAGCTTAGCCTCCAGAAACACTGAAGCTTTCTTT.